The rows below give T cell receptor beta chains drawn from one sample of a study of tumor and adjacent non-tumor tissue in lung cancer. TCRdb re-called the multiplex PCR reads through MiXCR, storing one row per CDR3 protein. The sample yields roughly 140,000 distinct CDR3 sequences, around 65% seen once. The source material was lung tumor tissue. These TCRs come from a man aged 55 to 70 with small cell lung cancer. Each CDR3 is given with its conserved first and last residue. A D gene is named only where the DNA matches it firmly. Rows may omit the clone size; those that give it use once, few, many or a size class.

TRBJ2-1	-	TRBV5-4	-	CASSIDRNSYNEQFF	TGTGCCAGCAGCATCGACAGGAACTCCTACAATGAGCAGTTCTTC
TRBJ2-7	-	TRBV20-1	TRBD2	CSATGLAGADQYF	TGCAGTGCTACGGGACTAGCGGGAGCCGACCAGTACTTC
TRBJ2-5	many	TRBV29-1	TRBD2	CSVDGARGGETQYF	TGCAGCGTTGATGGGGCTCGGGGGGGAGAGACCCAGTACTTC
TRBJ1-1	-	TRBV11-3	-	CASNSEGGIEAFF	TGTGCCAGCAACTCAGAGGGGGGAATTGAAGCTTTCTTT
TRBJ1-5	many	TRBV11-3	-	CASSLYRNQPQHF	TGTGCCAGCAGCTTATACCGAAATCAGCCCCAGCATTTT
TRBJ2-7	-	TRBV20-1	-	CSARDSVGFSHEQYF	TGCAGTGCTAGAGACTCGGTGGGATTCAGCCACGAGCAGTACTTC
TRBJ2-1	few	TRBV29-1	-	CSGGGGRSYNEQFF	TGCAGCGGGGGGGGGGGCCGCTCCTACAATGAGCAGTTCTTC
TRBJ2-1	-	TRBV11-2	-	CTSSFVLSNEQFF	TGTACCAGTAGCTTCGTGCTCAGCAATGAGCAGTTCTTC
TRBJ1-5	-	TRBV28	-	CTSSDGPKQPQHF	TGTACCAGCAGTGATGGACCGAAGCAGCCCCAGCATTTT
TRBJ1-1	once	TRBV11-1	-	CASSLKGGDEAFF	TGTGCCAGCAGCTTAAAGGGTGGTGATGAAGCTTTCTTT
TRBJ2-1	-	TRBV10-1	-	CARHLRETYNEQIF	TGCGCCAGGCACCTTCGGGAAACCTACAATGAGCAGATCTTC
TRBJ2-7	many	TRBV12-3/TRBV12-4	-	CASSRLGRDPYEQYF	TGTGCCAGCAGCCGTCTCGGGCGGGACCCCTACGAGCAGTACTTC
TRBJ2-1	-	TRBV6-5	-	CASSYSPEAPNEQFF	TGTGCCAGCAGTTACTCGCCGGAAGCTCCTAATGAGCAGTTCTTC
TRBJ2-7	few	TRBV28	-	CASRLSNNPYEQYF	TGTGCCAGCAGATTATCCAATAACCCCTACGAGCAGTACTTC
TRBJ1-4	-	TRBV6-5	TRBD1	CACSYRTGFNGKLFF	TGTGCCTGCAGTTACAGGACAGGGTTTAATGGAAAACTGTTTTTT
TRBJ1-5	once	TRBV6-2/TRBV6-3	-	CASSYMDSPFTDTQHF	TGTGCCAGCAGTTACATGGACTCACCCTTCACAGATACGCAGCATTTT
TRBJ1-5	-	TRBV12-3/TRBV12-4	-	CASSFSDGMGNQPQHF	TGTGCCAGCAGTTTTTCCGACGGTATGGGCAATCAGCCCCAGCATTTT
TRBJ2-1	-	TRBV20-1	-	CSARDLRAEGFPEQFF	TGCAGTGCTAGAGACCTCCGAGCGGAGGGCTTTCCGGAGCAGTTCTTC
TRBJ2-3	-	TRBV11-2	-	CASNPGTGNTDTQYF	TGTGCCAGCAACCCCGGGACTGGAAACACGGATACGCAGTATTTT
TRBJ2-5	many	TRBV20-1	-	CSALREETQYF	TGCAGTGCCCTCCGTGAGGAGACCCAGTACTTC
TRBJ2-1	once	TRBV11-1	-	CVSSSESRTIGSDNEQFF	TGTGTCAGCAGCTCAGAATCGAGGACTATCGGGAGTGATAATGAGCAGTTCTTC
TRBJ2-4	many	TRBV5-4	TRBD1	CASSLGDRVAKNIQYF	TGTGCCAGCAGCTTGGGGGACAGGGTAGCCAAAAACATTCAGTACTTC
TRBJ1-1	many	TRBV20-1	-	CSARGGLAFF	TGCAGTGCTAGAGGGGGCTTAGCTTTCTTT
TRBJ2-3	once	TRBV2	-	CASSGRVSSYIDTQYF	TGTGCCAGCAGTGGTCGGGTGTCTAGCTACATAGATACCCAGTATTTT
TRBJ2-1	-	TRBV11-3	-	CTSTPSGSSYNEQFF	TGTACCAGCACGCCGAGTGGGAGCTCCTACAATGAGCAGTTCTTC